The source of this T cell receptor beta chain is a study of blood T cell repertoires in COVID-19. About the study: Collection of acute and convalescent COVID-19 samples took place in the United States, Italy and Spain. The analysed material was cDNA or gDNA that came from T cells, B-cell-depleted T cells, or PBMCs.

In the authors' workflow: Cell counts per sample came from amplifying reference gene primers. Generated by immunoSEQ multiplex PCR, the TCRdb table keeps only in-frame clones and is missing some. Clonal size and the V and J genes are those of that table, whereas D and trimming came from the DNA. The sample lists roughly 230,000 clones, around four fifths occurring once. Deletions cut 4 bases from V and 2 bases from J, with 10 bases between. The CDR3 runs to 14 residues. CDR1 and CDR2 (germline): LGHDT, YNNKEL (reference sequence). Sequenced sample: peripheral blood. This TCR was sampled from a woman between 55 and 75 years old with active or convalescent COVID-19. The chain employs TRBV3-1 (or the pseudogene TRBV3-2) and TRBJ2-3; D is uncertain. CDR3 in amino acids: CASSPMVLTDTQYF. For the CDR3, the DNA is TGTGCCAGCAGCCCTATGGTGCTCACAGATACGCAGTATTTT.